This TCR beta chain was obtained from a study of T cells in women clearing cervical HPV infection. Study at large: Donors had HPV16-related CIN3 or worse; 2 had invasive cancer. Case blood drawn at lesion detection; control blood after infection cleared. Broader study findings: Each sample's T-cell count was unknown, possibly confounding richness. TRBV6-7 abundance was lower in cases than controls (0.11% versus 0.16%).

A note on this clone: No antigen is known for it. The CDR3 is cut off 3 residues early in the read; its end comes from the germline J gene.

Here immunoSEQ multiplex PCR was the method, and the copy in TCRdb shows in-frame clones only, minus some. This sample lists fewer than 35,000 clones; its ten largest clones have about 8%. The junction had 4 bases not matched to a gene; V was cut back by 5 bases and J by 6 bases. CDR1 and CDR2 from the germline V gene are SNHLY and FYNNEI. The CDR3 covers 13 residues. The V call is TRBV2, the J call TRBJ2-7; 10 nucleotides match TRBD1. The specimen sequenced was blood buffy coat. The receptor comes from a woman aged 18 to 69 with a cervical HPV16 infection that either progressed to CIN3+ or cleared (not recorded which). CDR3 sequence: CASSSGTGVEQYF. CDR3 DNA (partial): TGTGCCAGCAGTTCCGGGACAGGGGTCGAG.